The T cell receptor beta chain described here comes from a study of blood T cell repertoires in COVID-19. Study context: Sample material is recorded as cDNA or gDNA derived from T cells, B-cell-depleted T cells, or PBMCs.

Followed longitudinally, the Seattle patients had been enrolled during active infection. Source study methods: From reference gene primer amplification, estimates of nucleated cell counts were derived. The data were produced by immunoSEQ multiplex PCR, yet TCRdb's version contains in-frame clones alone and is incomplete. That table furnishes V, J and clone size, whereas the DNA furnished D and trimming. The table shows roughly 410,000 clones, with 89% occurring only once. V was clipped by 3 bases and J by 3 bases, with 9 bases between them. Per the germline V gene, CDR1 is SNHLY and CDR2 is FYNNEI. CDR3 length: 13 amino acids.

Material for sequencing was peripheral blood. This clonotype was obtained from a woman between 40 and 50 years old with COVID-19, enrolled during active disease. This rearrangement joins TRBV2 to TRBJ2-7; TRBD1 might be the D (6 bases). The CDR3 loop is CASSETGFYEQYF. The CDR3 nucleotides are TGTGCCAGCAGTGAGACAGGTTTCTACGAGCAGTACTTC.